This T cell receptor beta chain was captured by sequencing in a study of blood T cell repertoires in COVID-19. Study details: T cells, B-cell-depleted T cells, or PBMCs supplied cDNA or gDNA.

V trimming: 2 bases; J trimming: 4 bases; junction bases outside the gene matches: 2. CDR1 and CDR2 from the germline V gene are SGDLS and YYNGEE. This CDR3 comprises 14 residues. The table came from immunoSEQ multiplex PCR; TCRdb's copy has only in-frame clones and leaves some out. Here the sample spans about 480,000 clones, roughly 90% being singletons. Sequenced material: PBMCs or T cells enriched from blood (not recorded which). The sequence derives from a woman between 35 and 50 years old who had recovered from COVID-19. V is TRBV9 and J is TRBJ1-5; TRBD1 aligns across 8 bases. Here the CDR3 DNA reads TGTGCCAGCAGCGTGACAGGGGATAATCAGCCCCAGCATTTT. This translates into CASSVTGDNQPQHF. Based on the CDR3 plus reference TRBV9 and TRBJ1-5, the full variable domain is DSGVTQTPKHLITATGQRVTLRCSPRSGDLSVYWYQQSLDQGLQFLIQYYNGEERAKGNILERFSAQQFPDLHSELNLSSLELGDSALYFCASSVTGDNQPQHFGDGTRLSIL.